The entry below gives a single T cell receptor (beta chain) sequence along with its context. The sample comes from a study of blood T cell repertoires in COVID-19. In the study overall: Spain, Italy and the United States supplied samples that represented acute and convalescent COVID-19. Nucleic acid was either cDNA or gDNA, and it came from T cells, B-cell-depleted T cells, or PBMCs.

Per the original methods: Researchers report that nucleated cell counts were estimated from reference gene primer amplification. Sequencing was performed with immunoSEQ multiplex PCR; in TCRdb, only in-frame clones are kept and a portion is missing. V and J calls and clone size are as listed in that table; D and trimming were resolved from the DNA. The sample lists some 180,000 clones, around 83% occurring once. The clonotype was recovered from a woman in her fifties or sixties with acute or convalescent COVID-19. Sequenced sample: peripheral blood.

The CDR3 sequence: CATTERLAGGYEQYF. CDR3 in DNA: TGTGCCACCACAGAGAGACTAGCGGGAGGCTACGAGCAGTACTTC. J is TRBJ2-7 and V is TRBV15; 13 bases are a match to TRBD2. V gave up 7 bases and J gave up 3 bases; unmatched junction bases: 6. Germline-derived CDR1 and CDR2 are LNHNV and YYDKDF (reference sequence). The CDR3 extends over 15 amino acids.